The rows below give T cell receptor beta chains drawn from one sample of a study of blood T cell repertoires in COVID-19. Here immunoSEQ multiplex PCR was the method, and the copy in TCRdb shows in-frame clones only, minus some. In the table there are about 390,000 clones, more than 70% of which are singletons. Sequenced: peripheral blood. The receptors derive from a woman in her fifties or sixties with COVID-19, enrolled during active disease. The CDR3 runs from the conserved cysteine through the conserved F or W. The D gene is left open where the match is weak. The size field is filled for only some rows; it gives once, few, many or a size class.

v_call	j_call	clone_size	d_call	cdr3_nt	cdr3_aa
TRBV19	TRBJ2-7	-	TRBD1	TGTGCCAGTAGTACCGTATACGCCCCGGGACAGGGGGTCCCTGGGCAGCAGTACTTC	CASSTVYAPGQGVPGQQYF
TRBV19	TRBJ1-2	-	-	TGTGCCAGTAGTTCCTTACAGGCTAACTATGGCTACACCTTC	CASSSLQANYGYTF
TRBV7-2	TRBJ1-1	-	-	TGTGCCAGCAGCATAAGGACTTCGACTGAAGCTTTCTTT	CASSIRTSTEAFF
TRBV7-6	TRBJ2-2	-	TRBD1	TGTGCCAGCAGCTTGGCAGGGGGCGGCGGGGAGCTGTTTTTT	CASSLAGGGGELFF
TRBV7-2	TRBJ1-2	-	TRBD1	TGTGCCAGCACGCCCGGACAGGGAGGCTATGGCTACACCTTC	CASTPGQGGYGYTF
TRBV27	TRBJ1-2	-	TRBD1	TGTGCCAGCAGGGGACAGAAACTCTATGGCTACACCTTC	CASRGQKLYGYTF
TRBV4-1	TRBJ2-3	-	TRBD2	TGCGCCAGCAGCCAACTTATAGCGGGGGTCGTCACAGATACGCAGTATTTT	CASSQLIAGVVTDTQYF
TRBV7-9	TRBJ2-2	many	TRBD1	TGTGCCAGCAGCCGGGGGACAGGGCAGAACACCGGGGAGCTGTTTTTT	CASSRGTGQNTGELFF
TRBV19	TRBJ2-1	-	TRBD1	TGTGCCAGTAGTTCCGGACAGGCTGGGCCGAGTGAGCAGTTCTTC	CASSSGQAGPSEQFF
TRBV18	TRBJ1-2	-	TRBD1	TGTGCCAGCTCGAATGACAGGGCCGGCTACACCTTC	CASSNDRAGYTF
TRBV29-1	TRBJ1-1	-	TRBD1	TGCAGCGTTGAAGGGGGCAGGGGGATGAACACTGAAGCTTTCTTT	CSVEGGRGMNTEAFF
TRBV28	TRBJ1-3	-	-	TGTGCCAGCACCTACAGCGGCTCTGGAAACACCATATATTTT	CASTYSGSGNTIYF
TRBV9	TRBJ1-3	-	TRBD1	TGTGCCAGCAGCGCCCCCGGGACAGGGGTCCCCTCTGGAAACACCATATATTTT	CASSAPGTGVPSGNTIYF
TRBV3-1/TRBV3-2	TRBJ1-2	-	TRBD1	TGTGCCAGCAGCCAAGATCGTTGGACAGGGATCTATGGCTACACCTTC	CASSQDRWTGIYGYTF
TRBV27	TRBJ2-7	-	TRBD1	TGTGCCAGCAGGGACGGACAGGCTAGCTCCTACGAGCAGTACTTC	CASRDGQASSYEQYF
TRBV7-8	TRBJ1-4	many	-	TGTGCCAGCAGCCTTACATCAGCTAATGAAAAACTGTTTTTT	CASSLTSANEKLFF
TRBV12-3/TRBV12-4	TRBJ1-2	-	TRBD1	TGTGCCAGCAGTGAACAGGGGACATATGGCTACACCTTC	CASSEQGTYGYTF
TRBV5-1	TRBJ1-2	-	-	TGCGCCAGCAGCTTTGGCGGGGGGAGGGCCGCTTTGAACTATGGCTACACCTTC	CASSFGGGRAALNYGYTF
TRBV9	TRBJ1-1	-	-	TGTGCCAGCAGCGTAGGAGGGAACATGAACACTGAAGCTTTCTTT	CASSVGGNMNTEAFF
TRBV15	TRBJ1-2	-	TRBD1	TGTGCCACCAGCAGAGATCTTGGAGGGGGCCATAACTATGGCTACACCTTC	CATSRDLGGGHNYGYTF
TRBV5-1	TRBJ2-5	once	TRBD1	TGCGCCAGCAGCTTGGGGGGGACAGGGTCCCAAGAGACCCAGTACTTC	CASSLGGTGSQETQYF
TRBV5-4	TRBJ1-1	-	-	TGTGCCAGCAGCTTGAACAGGCCTCGGGCCACTGAAGCTTTCTTT	CASSLNRPRATEAFF